These 10 T cell receptor beta chains were all obtained from the same sample, sequenced in a study of CD8+ T cells in alopecia areata. Treatment defined: oral pan-JAK inhibitor, 5-10 mg twice daily. cDNA serving as the sequencing template came from extracted, reverse transcribed RNA. Some clones are missing from TCRdb's copy, which holds only in-frame ones; the method was immunoSEQ multiplex PCR. This sample has around 200,000 clones, with 53% found just once. The specimen was CD8+ T cells sorted from blood, collected at week 24, from a patient treated with tofacitinib. The receptors were sampled from a human donor with alopecia areata.

This chain joins TRBV4-3 and TRBJ1-3; D gene ambiguous. Germline V CDR1 and CDR2: LGHNA, YSLEER. This CDR3 region has 13 residues. Between the trimmed V and J ends, which lost 3 bases and 0 bases, there was a span of 3 bases. The CDR3 DNA reads as TGCGCCAGCAGCCAGGGCTCTGGAAACACCATATATTTT. Its protein product is CASSQGSGNTIYF.

This sequence joins TRBV4-3 and TRBJ2-1; D is ambiguous. Germline CDR1 is LGHNA and CDR2 is YSLEER. The CDR3 runs 12 residues. V gave up 3 bases and J gave up 7 bases, with 7 bases separating them. CDR3 nucleotides: TGCGCCAGCAGCCAGGCCGGGAATGAGCAGTTCTTC. Translating it yields CASSQAGNEQFF.

This clone turned up a few times. V and J are TRBV2 and TRBJ1-1; tentatively, D is TRBD1 (5 bases). The CDR3 spans 12 residues. Germline values: CDR1 SNHLY, CDR2 FYNNEI. Trimming pared 3 bases from V and 10 bases from J, leaving 12 bases between. This CDR3 is CASSENRPGAFF. CDR3 DNA sequence: TGTGCCAGCAGTGAGAACAGGCCCGGAGCTTTCTTT.

Here the CDR3 DNA reads TGTGCCAGCAGCCAGACTAGCGGGGGATACGAGCAGTACTTC. Residues: CASSQTSGGYEQYF. The chain uses TRBV25-1 and TRBJ2-7, with 12 nucleotides matching TRBD2. Germline trimming cut 6 bases from V and 4 bases from J; bases unmatched to any gene: 4. Germline assignment: CDR1 MGHDK and CDR2 SYGVNS. The CDR3 extends over 14 amino acids.

The V call is TRBV29-1, the J call TRBJ2-5; D remains unclear. The DNA end favors TRBJ2-7, so the J call may be wrong. This CDR3 contains 10 residues. Germline CDR1 reads SQVTM; CDR2 reads ANQGSEA. The CDR3 loop reads CSVGEDEQYF. The CDR3 nucleotides are TGCAGCGTTGGAGAGGACGAGCAGTACTTC.

In the case of this clone: A much bigger clone sits one base away, suggesting this may be a read error. The chain combines TRBV5-1 with TRBJ2-1; D not certain. The CDR3 covers 13 residues. Deletions cut 4 bases from V and 5 bases from J, with 10 bases between. Germline V lookup: CDR1 SGHRS, CDR2 YFSETQ. CDR3 loop: CASSQGPNNEQFF. The CDR3 DNA is TGCGCCAGCAGCCAAGGACCAAACAATGAGCAGTTCTTC.

This clone was seen a few times. This rearrangement joins TRBV12-5 to TRBJ2-7; the match to TRBD1 covers 11 bases. CDR3 size: 14 residues. Germline V gives CDR1 LGHNT, CDR2 FRNRAP. V shed 5 bases and J 6 bases; nucleotides not matched to a gene: 6. The CDR3 DNA reads TGTGCTAGTGGTACCGGGACAGGGGGATCCGAGCAGTACTTC. Amino acid sequence: CASGTGTGGSEQYF.

This chain joins TRBV4-1 and TRBJ1-2; the D is unclear. Germline CDR1 and CDR2: MGHRA and YSYEKL. There are 17 residues in the CDR3. V shed 4 bases and J shed 3 bases, with 21 bases lying between them. The CDR3 sequence is CASSLLVGYPYDYGYTF. In nucleotides, the CDR3 is TGCGCCAGCAGCCTCCTCGTAGGGTATCCCTATGACTATGGCTACACCTTC.

This chain connects TRBV20-1 to TRBJ2-5, with D hard to call. The V gene's germline CDR1 is DFQATT and CDR2 SNEGSKA (reference sequence). Trimming pared 3 bases from V and 2 bases from J, leaving 4 bases between. This CDR3 comprises 11 residues. The CDR3 sequence: CSASLQETQYF. Here the CDR3 DNA reads TGCAGTGCTAGCTTACAAGAGACCCAGTACTTC.

The sample holds a few counts of this clone. This same CDR3 is encoded by further DNA sequences in the sample. The chain is built from TRBV29-1 and TRBJ1-2; no reliable D call. CDR1 and CDR2 from the germline V gene are SQVTM and ANQGSEA. The CDR3 runs to 12 residues. Between the trimmed V and J ends, which lost 4 bases and 1 base, there was a span of 7 bases. The CDR3 DNA is TGCAGCGTTGTGGCCGGTAACTATGGCTACACCTTC. It yields the protein CSVVAGNYGYTF.